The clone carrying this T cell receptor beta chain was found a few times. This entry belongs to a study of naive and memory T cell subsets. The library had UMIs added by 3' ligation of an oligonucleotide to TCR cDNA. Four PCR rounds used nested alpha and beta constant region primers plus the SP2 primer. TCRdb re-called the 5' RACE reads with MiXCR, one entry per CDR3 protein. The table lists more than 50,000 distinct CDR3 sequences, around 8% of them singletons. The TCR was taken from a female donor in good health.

The CDR3 loop reads CASSSLLAGGPGTGELFF. In nucleotides, the CDR3 is TGTGCCAGCTCCTCCCTCTTGGCGGGAGGGCCCGGCACCGGGGAGCTGTTTTTT. V usage is TRBV2 and J usage is TRBJ2-2; 9 bases match TRBD2. This CDR3 is built from 18 residues. The germline V gene has CDR1 SNHLY and CDR2 FYNNEI. V was pared by 8 bases and J by 4 bases, with 17 bases of the junction left unmatched.